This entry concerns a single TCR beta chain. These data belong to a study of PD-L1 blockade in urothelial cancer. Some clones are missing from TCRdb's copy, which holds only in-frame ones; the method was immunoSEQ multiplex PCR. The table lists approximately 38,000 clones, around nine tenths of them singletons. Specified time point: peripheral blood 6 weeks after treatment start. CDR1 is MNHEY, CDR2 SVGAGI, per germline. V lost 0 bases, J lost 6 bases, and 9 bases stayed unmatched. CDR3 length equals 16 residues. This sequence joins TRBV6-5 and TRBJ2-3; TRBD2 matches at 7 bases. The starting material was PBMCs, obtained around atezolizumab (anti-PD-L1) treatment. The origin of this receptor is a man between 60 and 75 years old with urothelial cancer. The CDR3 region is CASSYSGGPGKDTQYF. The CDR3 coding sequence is TGTGCCAGCAGTTACTCGGGAGGGCCCGGTAAGGATACGCAGTATTTT.